The present TCR beta chain was sequenced within a study of identical twins. Regarding the study as a whole: Models predicted less out-of-frame TCR alpha sharing in monozygotic twins than was found.

This clonotype was detected only a few times. Its antigen is as yet unknown. TCRdb re-derived calls from the 5' RACE reads in MiXCR, one entry per CDR3 protein. Of about 730,000 distinct CDR3 sequences listed, less than 25% are singletons. V was pared by 7 bases and J by 3 bases, with 15 bases between. Germline loops: CDR1 ENHRY, CDR2 SYGVKD. CDR3 length equals 15 residues. The sample was also linked to a second study, of T cells expressing NK-cell markers.

The chain joins TRBV10-3 to TRBJ2-2; D remains unclear. The source is a woman aged 18-30 years in good health. Sequenced input: PBMCs. CDR3 amino acids: CAIKDGPTDTGELFF. Here the CDR3 DNA reads TGTGCCATCAAGGACGGCCCGACGGACACCGGGGAGCTGTTTTTT.